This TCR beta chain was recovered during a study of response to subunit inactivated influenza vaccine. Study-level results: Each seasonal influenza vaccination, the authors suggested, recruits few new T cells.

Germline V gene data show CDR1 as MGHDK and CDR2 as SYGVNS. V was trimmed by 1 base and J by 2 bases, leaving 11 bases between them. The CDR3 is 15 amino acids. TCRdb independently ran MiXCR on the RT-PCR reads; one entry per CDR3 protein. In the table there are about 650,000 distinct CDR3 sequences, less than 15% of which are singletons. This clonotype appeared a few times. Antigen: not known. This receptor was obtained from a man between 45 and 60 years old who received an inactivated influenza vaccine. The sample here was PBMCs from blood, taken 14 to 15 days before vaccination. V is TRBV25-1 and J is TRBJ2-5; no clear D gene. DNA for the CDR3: TGTGCCAGCAGTGAATTAAGGTCAATACAAGAGACCCAGTACTTC. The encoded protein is CASSELRSIQETQYF.